This note documents a single T cell receptor (beta chain) sequence. Amplification yielded TCR beta CDR3 regions, with RNA transcripts as the source. The HTBI primer set was used in a first-round RT-PCR of the TCR CDR3. TCRdb independently ran MiXCR on the multiplex PCR reads; one entry per CDR3 protein. The sample holds over 550,000 distinct CDR3 sequences, roughly a sixth seen once. The sample is drawn from a study of T cells in Graves' hyperthyroidism and ophthalmopathy. The CDR3 spans 14 residues. V was pared by 3 bases and J by 10 bases, with 16 bases between. Germline V CDR1 and CDR2: WNHNN, SYGVQD (reference sequence).

Sequenced input: blood. V gene TRBV10-1 combines with J gene TRBJ2-1, with a possible D match to TRBD2 (5 bases). This clonotype originated in a woman aged 18 to 35 with Graves' hyperthyroidism. In nucleotides, the CDR3 is TGCGCCAGCAGTGACGGACGGCGTGGAGGAGAGCAGTTCTTC. This gives the protein CASSDGRRGGEQFF.